This TCR beta chain emerged from a study of T cells in Graves' hyperthyroidism and ophthalmopathy. V shed 1 base and J shed 0 bases, with 15 bases lying between them. Germline values: CDR1 KGHSH, CDR2 LQKENI. CDR3 length equals 17 residues. RNA transcripts provided the source from which TCR beta CDR3 regions were amplified. With the HTBI primer set, the TCR CDR3 went through a first round of RT-PCR. TCRdb ran MiXCR on the multiplex PCR reads and lists one entry per CDR3 protein. The data hold 300,000 to 450,000 distinct CDR3 sequences, with approximately 15% observed a single time. This clonotype was seen repeatedly, ten times or more.

Sequencing was carried out using blood. The sequence was obtained from a woman aged 25-40 years with Graves' ophthalmopathy. This chain connects TRBV18 to TRBJ1-2; possible D gene TRBD1, 5 bases. CDR3 in amino acids: CASSPRDQFEANYGYTF. The CDR3 nucleotides are TGTGCCAGCTCACCACGGGACCAATTTGAAGCTAACTATGGCTACACCTTC.